Below, 28 T cell receptor beta chains from the same sample are listed, as sequenced in a study of PD-1 blockade in classical Hodgkin lymphoma. TCRdb keeps only in-frame clones here, not all; method: immunoSEQ multiplex PCR. The sample has approximately 30,000 clones, about four fifths seen once; the top ten hold 15% to 20%. Described time point: cycle 4 day 1 (C4D1), after more than 5 weeks of nivolumab. Each patient's relapse followed autologous stem cell transplantation, and brentuximab vedotin exposure varied. The sequencing here drew on peripheral blood mononuclear cells (PBMCs), taken before the fourth cycle of nivolumab. The receptors derive from a human donor with classical Hodgkin lymphoma.

Comment on this clone: At one boundary the junction diverges from the germline segment, which might be a read error. The CDR3 loop reads CASSPGYTGELFF. The DNA of the CDR3 is TGTGCTAGCAGCCCCGGGTATACCGGGGAGCTGTTTTTT. The chain recombines TRBV7-7 with TRBJ2-2; D remains unclear. CDR3 size: 13 residues. CDR1 and CDR2 from the germline V gene are SSHAT and FNYEAQ (reference sequence).

This sequence joins TRBV27 and TRBJ1-1, with 9 bases fitting TRBD1. V was clipped by 3 bases and J by 4 bases; unmatched bases: 9. CDR1 and CDR2 (germline): MNHEY, SMNVEV (reference sequence). The CDR3 length is 16 residues. For the CDR3, the DNA is TGTGCCAGCAGTTTCACAGGGGGCTGGGGAGGCACTGAAGCTTTCTTT. Translated, it gives CASSFTGGWGGTEAFF.

The chain combines TRBV11-3 with TRBJ2-1, with D hard to call. This CDR3 region has 12 residues. Trimming left V 4 bases short and J 5 bases short, with 6 bases between. Germline V gene data show CDR1 as SGHNT and CDR2 as YENEEA. The CDR3 region is CASSSNHNEQFF. The CDR3 region has the DNA TGTGCCAGCAGCTCAAACCACAATGAGCAGTTCTTC.

The gene calls are TRBV5-1 and TRBJ1-2; D is possibly TRBD1 (5 bases). The CDR3 has 13 residues. Trimming pared 0 bases from V and 8 bases from J, leaving 11 bases between. CDR1 SGHRS and CDR2 YFSETQ come from the germline V gene. The CDR3 nucleotides read TGCGCCAGCAGCTTGGCCGGGGCTGACGGCTACACCTTC. This codes for CASSLAGADGYTF.

V gene TRBV29-1 combines with J gene TRBJ2-3, with D hard to call. Trimming removed 0 bases at V and 0 bases at J, with 1 base between. This CDR3 has 12 amino acids. Germline V gene sequence: CDR1 SQVTM, CDR2 ANQGSEA. CDR3 in amino acids: CSVEESTDTQYF. CDR3 bases: TGCAGCGTTGAAGAAAGCACAGATACGCAGTATTTT.

The rearrangement joins TRBV19 to TRBJ1-1, with TRBD1 matching 12 bases. Unmatched junction bases numbered 22, after V lost 5 bases and J lost 9 bases. Germline V gives CDR1 LNHDA, CDR2 SQIVND (reference sequence). The CDR3 extends over 19 amino acids. In DNA form, the CDR3 reads TGTGCCAGTAGTGCTGGGACAGGGGGCTCTGGATTGGTGGGATTGCAAGCTTTCTTT. It encodes CASSAGTGGSGLVGLQAFF.

This clone has only one observation. The rearrangement links TRBV6-5 to TRBJ2-7; D is unresolved. Germline CDR1 is MNHEY and CDR2 is SVGAGI. This CDR3 spans 13 amino acids. In nucleotides, the CDR3 is TGTGTCGTGTCCCGCCCGCTCTCCTACGAGCAGTACTTC. Its translation is CVVSRPLSYEQYF.

This chain connects TRBV27 to TRBJ2-1, with 7 bases identical to TRBD1. The germline V gene encodes CDR1 MNHEY and CDR2 SMNVEV (reference sequence). The CDR3 has 19 amino acids. V lost 6 bases, J lost 0 bases, and 17 bases stayed unmatched. CDR3 coding DNA: TGTGCCAGCAGGGGCTCCGCCACCGGGACAGTTTACTCCTACAATGAGCAGTTCTTC. Translation: CASRGSATGTVYSYNEQFF.

This clone was found once. This chain connects TRBV5-6 to TRBJ1-2; 9 bases are shared with TRBD1. This CDR3 comprises 15 residues. The ends lost 6 bases at V and 6 bases at J; junction bases unmatched: 12. The germline gives CDR1 SGHDT, CDR2 YYEEEE. In nucleotides, the CDR3 is TGTGCCAGCACCCTGATACAGGGGGCTTTCAATGGCTACACCTTC. Its protein is CASTLIQGAFNGYTF.

The chain employs TRBV29-1 and TRBJ2-7; D unclear. The CDR3 is 11 residues long. Germline V gene lookup returns CDR1 SQVTM and CDR2 ANQGSEA. V lost 2 bases to trimming and J lost 5 bases, with 7 bases between them. The CDR3 sequence: CSVELGNEQYF. The DNA of the CDR3 is TGCAGCGTTGAACTGGGGAACGAGCAGTACTTC.

This sequence joins TRBV19 and TRBJ2-3, with 9 bases matching TRBD1. The length of the CDR3 is 22 residues. The V and J ends lost 3 bases and 5 bases, in that order; junction bases with no gene match: 27. Per the germline V gene, CDR1 is LNHDA and CDR2 is SQIVND (reference sequence). The CDR3 DNA reads as TGTGCCAGTAGTATGGTTGTGGGTTCCGGGACAGGGATGTTTGGTGCGAGAGATACGCAGTATTTT. This codes for CASSMVVGSGTGMFGARDTQYF. The full variable domain, its missing parts supplied by reference TRBV19 and TRBJ2-3, is DGGITQSPKYLFRKEGQNVTLSCEQNLNHDAMYWYRQDPGQGLRLIYYSQIVNDFQKGDIAEGYSVSREKKESFPLTVTSAQKNPTAFYLCASSMVVGSGTGMFGARDTQYFGPGTRLTVL.

This sequence joins TRBV7-9 and TRBJ2-7; possible D gene TRBD2, 5 bases. V lost 3 bases, J lost 5 bases, and 14 bases lay in between. This CDR3 is 14 amino acids long. The germline gives CDR1 SEHNR, CDR2 FQNEAQ (reference sequence). The CDR3 loop is CASSFGELRNEQYF. CDR3 DNA: TGTGCCAGCAGCTTTGGGGAGCTGAGGAACGAGCAGTACTTC.

The chain employs TRBV9 and TRBJ2-7; D unclear. The V end was cut by 0 bases, the J end by 3 bases, with 10 bases between. The CDR3 runs to 14 residues. Germline V lookup: CDR1 SGDLS, CDR2 YYNGEE. CDR3 coding DNA: TGTGCCAGCAGCGTAGGACCGAAAAACTACGAGCAGTACTTC. The encoded protein is CASSVGPKNYEQYF.

The gene calls are TRBV2 and TRBJ2-5; TRBD2 aligns across 10 bases. J was trimmed by 3 bases and V by 4 bases; bases with no gene match: 8. The germline V gene encodes CDR1 SNHLY and CDR2 FYNNEI. This CDR3 spans 16 amino acids. The CDR3 coding sequence is TGTGCCAGCAGTGCGAATAGACTAGCGGGTAAAGAGACCCAGTACTTC. Translation gives CASSANRLAGKETQYF.

This clone was detected only once. The chain recombines TRBV11-2 with TRBJ2-1; the match to TRBD2 covers 12 bases. The CDR3 sequence is 16 residues long. CDR1 and CDR2 from the germline V gene are SGHAT and FQNNGV. J gave up 7 bases and V 1 base, and 5 bases lay outside the gene matches. CDR3 protein: CASSLVLAGGINEQFF. The CDR3 coding sequence is TGTGCCAGCAGCTTAGTACTAGCGGGAGGAATAAATGAGCAGTTCTTC.

The chain links TRBV14 to TRBJ1-2, with D maybe TRBD1 (5 bases). Between the trimmed V and J ends, which lost 4 bases and 2 bases, there was a span of 8 bases. The CDR3 sequence is 13 residues long. Germline CDR1 SGHDN, CDR2 FVKESK. DNA of the CDR3: TGTGCCAGCAGCCGCGAGGGGAACTATGGCTACACCTTC. Translating gives CASSREGNYGYTF.

The gene calls are TRBV23-1 and TRBJ2-7; D is possibly TRBD1 or TRBD2 (7 bases each). TRBV23-1 is an ORF, and what it does is uncertain. There are 14 residues in the CDR3. V dropped 10 bases and J dropped 4 bases, with 20 bases sitting between them. The CDR3 loop reads CATKGGQGVYEQYF. In DNA form, the CDR3 reads TGCGCCACCAAGGGGGGGCAGGGGGTGTACGAGCAGTACTTC.

The chain links TRBV19 to TRBJ1-5; no clear D gene. This CDR3 spans 14 amino acids. Germline assignment: CDR1 LNHDA and CDR2 SQIVND (reference sequence). V lost 1 base and J 4 bases, leaving 8 bases between the germline ends. The CDR3 DNA is TGTGCCAGTAGTATAGTAGGTAAGAATCAGCCCCAGCATTTT. Its translation is CASSIVGKNQPQHF. Complete variable domain (other parts from reference TRBV19 and TRBJ1-5): DGGITQSPKYLFRKEGQNVTLSCEQNLNHDAMYWYRQDPGQGLRLIYYSQIVNDFQKGDIAEGYSVSREKKESFPLTVTSAQKNPTAFYLCASSIVGKNQPQHFGDGTRLSIL.

The CDR3 DNA sequence: TGTGCCAGCAGCCCCGGAGGCCTCCTTGGTCAGCCCCAGCATTTT. Protein: CASSPGGLLGQPQHF. The chain recombines TRBV28 with TRBJ1-5; D call uncertain. V lost 6 bases and J 6 bases, leaving 18 bases between the germline ends. CDR1 and CDR2 (germline): MDHEN, SYDVKM. The CDR3 sequence is 15 residues long.

The rearrangement joins TRBV11-2 to TRBJ2-7; no clear D. The germline V and J ends were trimmed by 2 bases and 3 bases, with 11 bases remaining between them. The CDR3 sequence is 14 residues long. Germline CDR1 and CDR2: SGHAT and FQNNGV. This chain's CDR3 is CASSLLTPSYEQYF. The CDR3, as DNA: TGTGCCAGCAGCTTATTAACGCCCAGCTACGAGCAGTACTTC.

The chain uses TRBV2 and TRBJ1-4, with TRBD1 as a possible D gene (5 bases). V was pared by 7 bases and J by 3 bases, with 9 bases between. Germline V lookup: CDR1 SNHLY, CDR2 FYNNEI. This CDR3 has 13 amino acids. The CDR3 bases are TGTGCCAGCAAGGGGTTTCCTAATGAAAAACTGTTTTTT. Residues: CASKGFPNEKLFF. Complete variable domain (other parts from reference TRBV2 and TRBJ1-4): EPEVTQTPSHQVTQMGQEVILRCVPISNHLYFYWYRQILGQKVEFLVSFYNNEISEKSEIFDDQFSVERPDGSNFTLKIRSTKLEDSAMYFCASKGFPNEKLFFGSGTQLSVL.

DNA of the CDR3: TGTGCCAGCAGTTTGCTGGACAGGGGATATGGCTACACCTTC. Residues: CASSLLDRGYGYTF. The chain couples TRBV27 to TRBJ1-2; 9 bases are shared with TRBD1. Trimming cost V 3 bases and J 5 bases; bases outside gene matches: 4. The CDR3 extends over 14 amino acids. CDR1 and CDR2 (germline): MNHEY, SMNVEV (reference sequence).

Only a few counts were recorded for this clone. This sequence joins TRBV6-5 and TRBJ2-7; D is possibly TRBD2 (5 bases). The CDR3 runs to 12 residues. V gave up 6 bases and J gave up 7 bases, with 13 bases separating them. CDR1 is MNHEY and CDR2 is SVGAGI in the germline V gene. The chain's CDR3 is CASSLPRGEQYF. Here the CDR3 DNA reads TGTGCCAGCAGCCTCCCGAGAGGGGAGCAGTACTTC.

This clone was detected a few times. The V call is TRBV6-6, the J call TRBJ2-1, with TRBD2 matching 7 bases. The V gene's germline CDR1 is MNHNY and CDR2 SVGAGI (reference sequence). Trimming took 7 bases from V and 14 from J; bases not matched to a gene: 8. The CDR3 has 11 residues. In DNA, the CDR3 is TGTGCCAGCACTTTAGGCGGGGGAAAGTTCTTC. Encoded protein: CASTLGGGKFF.

V and J are TRBV29-1 and TRBJ2-3, with unresolved D. The V end was cut by 8 bases, the J end by 4 bases, with 10 bases between. This CDR3 is 11 amino acids long. CDR1 and CDR2 (germline): SQVTM, ANQGSEA. CDR3: CSTSRADTQYF. DNA of the CDR3: TGCAGCACCTCTAGGGCAGATACGCAGTATTTT.

The V and J genes are TRBV28 and TRBJ1-5; no firm D call. CDR1 and CDR2 (germline): MDHEN, SYDVKM. Deletions cut 5 bases from V and 8 bases from J, with 16 bases between. The CDR3 runs 14 residues. CDR3 in DNA: TGTGCCAGCAGTCAACGACCGGGCCGGGAGCCCCAGCATTTT. Amino acids: CASSQRPGREPQHF.

The chain recombines TRBV9 with TRBJ2-1, with D unclear. The V end lost 4 bases, the J end lost 0 bases, and 17 bases lay between the germline ends. The germline V gene has CDR1 SGDLS and CDR2 YYNGEE. The CDR3 length is 17 residues. DNA of the CDR3: TGTGCCAGCAGCTTCTCCCTCTCGCAGAGCTCCTACAATGAGCAGTTCTTC. This sequence encodes CASSFSLSQSSYNEQFF.

This chain connects TRBV11-2 to TRBJ2-2; D remains unclear. The ends were cut back, 5 bases at V and 1 base at J, with 8 bases in the middle. The CDR3 is 14 residues long. The germline gives CDR1 SGHAT, CDR2 FQNNGV. The CDR3 is CASSEVLNTGELFF. CDR3 nucleotide sequence: TGTGCCAGCAGCGAAGTTTTGAACACCGGGGAGCTGTTTTTT.